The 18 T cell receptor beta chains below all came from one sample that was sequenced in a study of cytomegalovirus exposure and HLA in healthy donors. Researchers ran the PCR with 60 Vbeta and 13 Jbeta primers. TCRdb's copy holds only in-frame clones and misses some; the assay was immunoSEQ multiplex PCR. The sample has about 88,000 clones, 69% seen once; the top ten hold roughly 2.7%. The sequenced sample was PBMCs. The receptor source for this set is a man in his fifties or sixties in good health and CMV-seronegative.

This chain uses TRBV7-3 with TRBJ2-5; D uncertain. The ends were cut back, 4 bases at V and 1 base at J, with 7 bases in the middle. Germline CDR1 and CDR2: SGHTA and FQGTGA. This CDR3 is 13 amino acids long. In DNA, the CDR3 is TGTGCCAGCAGCTCCCCTCCCCAAGAGACCCAGTACTTC. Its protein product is CASSSPPQETQYF.

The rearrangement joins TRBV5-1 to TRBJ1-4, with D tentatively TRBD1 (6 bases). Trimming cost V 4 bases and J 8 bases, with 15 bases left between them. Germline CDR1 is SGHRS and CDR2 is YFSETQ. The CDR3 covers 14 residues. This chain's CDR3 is CASSPGQRPEKLFF. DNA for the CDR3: TGCGCCAGCAGCCCCGGACAGCGCCCCGAAAAACTGTTTTTT.

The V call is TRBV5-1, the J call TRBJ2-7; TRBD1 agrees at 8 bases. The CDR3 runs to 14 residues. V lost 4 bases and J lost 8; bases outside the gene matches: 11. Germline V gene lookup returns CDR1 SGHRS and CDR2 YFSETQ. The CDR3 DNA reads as TGCGCCAGCAGCCCGAGGGACAGGAACATCCAGCAGTACTTC. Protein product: CASSPRDRNIQQYF.

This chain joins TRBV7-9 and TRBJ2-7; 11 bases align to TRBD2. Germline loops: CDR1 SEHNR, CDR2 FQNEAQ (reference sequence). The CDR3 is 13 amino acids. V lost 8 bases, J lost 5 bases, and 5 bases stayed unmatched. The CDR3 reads CASGRLAGNEQYV. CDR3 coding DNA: TGTGCCAGCGGTCGACTAGCGGGAAACGAGCAGTACGTC.

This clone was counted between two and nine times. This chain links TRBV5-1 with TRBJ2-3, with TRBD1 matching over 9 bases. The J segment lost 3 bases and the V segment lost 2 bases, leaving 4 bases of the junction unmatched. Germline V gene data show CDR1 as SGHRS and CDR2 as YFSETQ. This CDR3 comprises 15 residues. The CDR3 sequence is CASSFGQGRTDTQYF. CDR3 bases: TGCGCCAGCAGCTTTGGACAGGGGAGAACAGATACGCAGTATTTT.

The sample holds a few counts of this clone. The CDR3 bases are TGTGCCAGCAGTTACGCTCAGGGATACACTAATGAAAAACTGTTTTTT. Translated: CASSYAQGYTNEKLFF. The J gene is TRBJ1-4, the V gene TRBV6-6; weak D call: TRBD1 (5 bases). Germline assignment: CDR1 MNHNY and CDR2 SVGAGI (reference sequence). The length of the CDR3 is 16 residues. V lost 2 bases, J lost 2 bases, and 12 bases lay in between.

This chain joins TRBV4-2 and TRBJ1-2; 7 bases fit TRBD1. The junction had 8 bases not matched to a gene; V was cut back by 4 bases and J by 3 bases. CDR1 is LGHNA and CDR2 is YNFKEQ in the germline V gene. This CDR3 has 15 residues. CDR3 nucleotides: TGTGCCAGCAGCCCTGGACAGGAGTCAGACTATGGCTACACCTTC. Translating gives CASSPGQESDYGYTF.

The CDR3 loop is CASSLEPLTNTGELFF. As DNA, the CDR3 is TGTGCCAGCAGCTTGGAACCACTTACGAACACCGGGGAGCTGTTTTTT. The chain links TRBV5-4 to TRBJ2-2; no clear D. Germline V gene sequence: CDR1 SGHNT, CDR2 YYREEE (reference sequence). This CDR3 is built from 16 residues. V lost 0 bases to trimming and J lost 0 bases, with 9 bases between them.

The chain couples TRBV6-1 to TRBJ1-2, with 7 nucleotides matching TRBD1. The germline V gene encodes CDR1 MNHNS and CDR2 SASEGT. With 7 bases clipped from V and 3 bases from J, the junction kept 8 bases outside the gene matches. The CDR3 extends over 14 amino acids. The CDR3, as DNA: TGTGCCAGCACCTTGACAGGGTTCGACTATGGCTACACCTTC. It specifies CASTLTGFDYGYTF.

The CDR3 is CASSEDRVGVTPLHF. CDR3 nucleotides: TGTGCCAGCAGTGAAGACAGGGTGGGAGTAACACCCCTCCACTTT. The J gene is TRBJ1-6, the V gene TRBV2, with a weak D call TRBD1 (6 bases). V lost 1 base, J lost 11 bases, and 15 bases lay in between. The germline V gene has CDR1 SNHLY and CDR2 FYNNEI. CDR3 length equals 15 residues.

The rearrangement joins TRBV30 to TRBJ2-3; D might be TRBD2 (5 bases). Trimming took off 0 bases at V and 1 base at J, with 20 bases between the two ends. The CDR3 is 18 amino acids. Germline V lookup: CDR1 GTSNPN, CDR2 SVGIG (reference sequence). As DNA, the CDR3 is TGTGCCTGGAGTGTACGAGGGTCTTGGCGATCTGGCACAGATACGCAGTATTTT. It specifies CAWSVRGSWRSGTDTQYF. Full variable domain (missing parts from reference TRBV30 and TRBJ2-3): SQTIHQWPATLVQPVGSPLSLECTVEGTSNPNLYWYRQAAGRGLQLLFYSVGIGQISSEVPQNLSASRPQDRQFILSSKKLLLSDSGFYLCAWSVRGSWRSGTDTQYFGPGTRLTVL.

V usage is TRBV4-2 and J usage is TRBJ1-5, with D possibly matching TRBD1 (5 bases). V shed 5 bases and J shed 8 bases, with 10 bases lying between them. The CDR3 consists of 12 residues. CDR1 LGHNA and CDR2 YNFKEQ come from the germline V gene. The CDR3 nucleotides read TGTGCCAGCAGCTTGCTAGGGGAGCCCCAGCATTTT. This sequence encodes CASSLLGEPQHF.

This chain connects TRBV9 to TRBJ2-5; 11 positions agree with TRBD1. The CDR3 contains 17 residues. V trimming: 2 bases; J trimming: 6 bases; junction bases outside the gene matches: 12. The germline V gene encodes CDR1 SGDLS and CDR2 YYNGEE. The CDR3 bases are TGTGCCAGCAGCGTTGGACCCGGGACAGGGGGGTTAAAGACCCAGTACTTC. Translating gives CASSVGPGTGGLKTQYF.

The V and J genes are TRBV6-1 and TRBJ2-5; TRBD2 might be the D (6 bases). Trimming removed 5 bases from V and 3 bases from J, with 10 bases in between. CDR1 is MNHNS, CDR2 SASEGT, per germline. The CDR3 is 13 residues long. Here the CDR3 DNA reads TGTGCCAGCAGTTGGGCGGGGAAAGAGACCCAGTACTTC. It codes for CASSWAGKETQYF.

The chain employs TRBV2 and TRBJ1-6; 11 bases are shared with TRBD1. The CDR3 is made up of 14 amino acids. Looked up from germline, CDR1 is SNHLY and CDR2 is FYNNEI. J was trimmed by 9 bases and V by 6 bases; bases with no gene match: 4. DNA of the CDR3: TGTGCCAGCAGCCTCGGGACAGGGGGTTCACCCCTCCACTTT. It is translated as CASSLGTGGSPLHF. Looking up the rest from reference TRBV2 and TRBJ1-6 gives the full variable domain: EPEVTQTPSHQVTQMGQEVILRCVPISNHLYFYWYRQILGQKVEFLVSFYNNEISEKSEIFDDQFSVERPDGSNFTLKIRSTKLEDSAMYFCASSLGTGGSPLHFGNGTRLTVT.

The CDR3 nucleotides are TGCGCCAGCAGCCCACAGGGATTCGAGACCCAGTACTTC. Amino acid sequence: CASSPQGFETQYF. The chain uses TRBV5-1 and TRBJ2-5; possibly TRBD1 for D (6 bases). Germline V lookup: CDR1 SGHRS, CDR2 YFSETQ. The CDR3 covers 13 residues. V lost 4 bases and J lost 5, with 12 bases in between.

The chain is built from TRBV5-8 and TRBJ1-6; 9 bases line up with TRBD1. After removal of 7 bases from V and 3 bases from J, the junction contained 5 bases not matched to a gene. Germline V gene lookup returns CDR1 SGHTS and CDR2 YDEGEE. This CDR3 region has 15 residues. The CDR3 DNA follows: TGTGCCAGCCGAGGGACAGGGCACTATAATTCACCCCTCCACTTT. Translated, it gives CASRGTGHYNSPLHF.

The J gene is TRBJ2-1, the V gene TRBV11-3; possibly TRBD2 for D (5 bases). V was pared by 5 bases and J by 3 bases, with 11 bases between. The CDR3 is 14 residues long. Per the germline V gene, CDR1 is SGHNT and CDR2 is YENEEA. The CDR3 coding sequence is TGTGCCAGCAGCGCCGGACTCAACTACAATGAGCAGTTCTTC. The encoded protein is CASSAGLNYNEQFF. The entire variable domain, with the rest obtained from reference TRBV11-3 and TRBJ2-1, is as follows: EAGVVQSPRYKIIEKKQPVAFWCNPISGHNTLYWYLQNLGQGPELLIRYENEEAVDDSQLPKDRFSAERLKGVDSTLKIQPAELGDSAVYLCASSAGLNYNEQFFGPGTRLTVL.